The sequence of this T cell receptor beta chain was determined in a study of T cells in Graves' hyperthyroidism and ophthalmopathy. This CDR3 spans 14 amino acids. Germline CDR1 is MNHNS and CDR2 is SASEGT. V was cut by 3 bases and J by 7 bases, with 13 bases left in between. The sample holds many counts of this clonotype. Amplification targeted TCR beta CDR3 regions from RNA transcripts. The HTBI primer set served for first-round RT-PCR of the TCR CDR3. TCRdb used MiXCR to reprocess the multiplex PCR reads, holding one entry per CDR3 protein. Here the sample spans some 570,000 distinct CDR3 sequences, 14% being singletons.

The TCR comes from a woman aged 18-29 years with Graves' ophthalmopathy. This chain joins TRBV6-1 and TRBJ1-5, with D unclear. The material sequenced was blood. The CDR3 bases are TGTGCCAGCAGTGAGGCCAGGTTAAACCAGCCCCAGCATTTT. The encoded protein is CASSEARLNQPQHF.